These 6 T cell receptor beta chains were sequenced from one sample in a study of OX40 agonist ivuxolimab in advanced cancers. Produced via immunoSEQ multiplex PCR; TCRdb's table is partial and in-frame only. The repertoire holds 65,000 to 75,000 clones, around nine tenths seen once, with around 1.1% in the top ten. The source was CD4+ or CD8+ T cells sorted from blood, collected in a trial of the OX40 agonist ivuxolimab. The receptors originated from an adult with an advanced solid tumor such as melanoma, head and neck, liver or kidney cancer.

V gene TRBV15 combines with J gene TRBJ1-1, with D unresolved. CDR3 length: 13 residues. Germline V gene data show CDR1 as LNHNV and CDR2 as YYDKDF (reference sequence). Trimming took 0 bases from V and 7 from J, leaving 9 bases between them. The DNA of the CDR3 is TGTGCCACCAGCAGAGATTTGGTGAGTGAAGCTTTCTTT. The encoded protein is CATSRDLVSEAFF.

The CDR3 spells CASGYDLSYEQYF. CDR3 DNA: TGTGCTAGTGGTTATGATCTCTCCTACGAGCAGTACTTC. The chain couples TRBV12-5 to TRBJ2-7; D not resolved. Germline CDR1 reads LGHNT; CDR2 reads FRNRAP. The CDR3 is made up of 13 amino acids. The V and J ends lost 4 bases and 0 bases respectively, with 7 bases between them.

The CDR3 bases are TGTGCCAGCAGCGTAAAGTTCAGGGGACGTGGTAATGAAAAACTGTTTTTT. It codes for CASSVKFRGRGNEKLFF. V usage is TRBV9 and J usage is TRBJ1-4, with D perhaps TRBD1 (6 bases). Germline loops: CDR1 SGDLS, CDR2 YYNGEE. V gave up 1 base and J gave up 4 bases, with 17 bases separating them. The CDR3 has 17 residues. Based on the CDR3 plus reference TRBV9 and TRBJ1-4, the full variable domain is DSGVTQTPKHLITATGQRVTLRCSPRSGDLSVYWYQQSLDQGLQFLIQYYNGEERAKGNILERFSAQQFPDLHSELNLSSLELGDSALYFCASSVKFRGRGNEKLFFGSGTQLSVL.

The chain has TRBV5-8 and TRBJ2-7, with TRBD1 identical over 9 bases. The CDR3 is made up of 13 amino acids. V was pared by 2 bases and J by 6 bases, with 3 bases of the junction left unmatched. The germline V gene encodes CDR1 SGHTS and CDR2 YDEGEE. CDR3 residues: CASSLQGASEQYF. CDR3 bases: TGTGCCAGCAGCTTACAGGGGGCTAGCGAGCAGTACTTC.

This sequence joins TRBV7-6 and TRBJ2-5; TRBD2 agrees at 13 bases. Per germline, CDR1 SGHVS and CDR2 FNYEAQ. The CDR3 has 21 residues. V was pared by 0 bases and J by 5 bases, with 18 bases of the junction left unmatched. The CDR3 loop is CASSLAGLAGAGRGWMETQYF. In nucleotides, the CDR3 is TGTGCCAGCAGCTTAGCCGGACTAGCGGGGGCAGGCCGGGGTTGGATGGAGACCCAGTACTTC.

This chain uses TRBV14 with TRBJ2-4; tentatively, D is TRBD1 or TRBD2 (5 bases each). The germline CDR1 and CDR2 sequences are SGHDN and FVKESK. The CDR3 is 15 residues long. Trimming cost V 8 bases and J 0 bases, with 14 bases left between them. CDR3 sequence (DNA): TGTGCCAGCTGCGAGGGGACGTCAGCCAAAAACATTCAGTACTTC. This sequence encodes CASCEGTSAKNIQYF.